This T cell receptor (beta chain) was found in a study of T cells in Graves' hyperthyroidism and ophthalmopathy (dated by TCRdb to the late 2010s). As for the study more broadly: Peripheral blood samples were taken at initial diagnosis, before any treatment was given. TCR V-J signatures able to tell the groups apart were searched for in a discovery cohort of more than 90 patients, of whom roughly 42 had Graves' ophthalmopathy and 55 to 60 had stable Graves' hyperthyroidism. Whether ophthalmopathy could be predicted prospectively was tested in an independent validation cohort made up of fewer than 20 hyperthyroidism patients plus 17 patients who later progressed to ophthalmopathy. The roughly 90 discovery patients were divided at random into training and test sets in a 7:3 ratio. Thyroid tissue and blood T-cell repertoires from several Graves' hyperthyroidism patients were also compared in the study. After sampling, hyperthyroidism patients received methimazole starting at 30 mg daily, and ophthalmopathy patients received high-dose intravenous methylprednisolone. The paper reports TCR Vbeta CDR3 sequencing of more than 120 peripheral blood samples: approximately 43 ophthalmopathy, approximately 74 hyperthyroidism and around 17 progressor patients. Summary of the overall study and its limitations: No statistical method was used to fix the sample size in advance, and group allocation was not hidden from the investigators. Most expanded thyroid clonotypes (frequency above 0.001) were also found in blood, which suggests that blood repertoires may mirror thyroid immune responses. During validation, the model predicted progression to ophthalmopathy a median of around 7 months ahead of onset, with around 70% sensitivity and more than 72% specificity. Ophthalmopathy was separated from stable hyperthyroidism by a 13 V-J signature model, with approximately 89% sensitivity and 81% to 83% specificity obtained in cross-validation and 80%/75% obtained in testing.

Ophthalmopathy patients had moderately to severely active disease, with a Clinical Activity Score of 3 or more, a NOSPECS grade of 4 or more, and a disease duration of less than 3 months. The study excluded patients with uncontrolled infections, other autoimmune diseases, pregnancy or lactation. Diagnoses relied on clinical symptoms, serum thyroxine and TRAb, thyroid ultrasound and orbital computed tomography. PBMCs were isolated from 8 to 10 ml of fresh peripheral blood by Ficoll-Paque density gradient centrifugation. Trizol reagent was used to extract total RNA, and RNA quality was then checked on an Agilent 2100 Bioanalyzer. The table lists this clonotype with many counts. Its antigen is unknown. Base qualities are not recorded, but no much larger clone differs from it by a single base. TCR beta CDR3 regions were amplified from RNA transcripts. The TCR CDR3 was subjected to a first round of RT-PCR using the HTBI primer set and the Qiagen OneStep RT-PCR kit. A second multiplex PCR round built the libraries, followed by size selection and purification. Paired-end sequencing of the libraries was performed with 100 bp reads on an Illumina HiSeq2000. Per the source publication's procedure: SOAPnuke was used to process the raw data, with reads discarded if the reads contained adapters or uncalled bases, had a mean Phred below 15, or lacked an exact constant-primer or identifier match. High-quality paired reads were merged using COPE v1.2.5, and each unique nucleotide sequence was defined as a clonotype. MiTCR v1.1 was used to align the clonotypes against IMGT TRBV, TRBD and TRBJ reference segments. The analysis included only V-J combinations with a frequency above 0.0001, which together covered more than 98% of the repertoires. A TCS score was defined as the ratio of F50 (clonal expansion) to E x V (chaos), with BLOSUM62-based TCRdist applied between CDR3 peptides within each V-J. Welch's t-statistics and random forest reduced around 510 V-J features to roughly 13, which were used in a naive Bayes classifier (R e1071). TCRdb reworked the public reads: Q25 trimming with fastp, MiXCR clone assembly, productive beta chains retained. Records with the same CDR3 protein are collapsed into one entry carrying the most frequent genes and DNA. These V and J calls are TCRdb output, not the study's own analysis. In all, the sample holds 530,000 or so distinct CDR3 sequences, and approximately 25% of those were seen once. Approximately 11% of the sample is in the top ten clones.

Sequencing was carried out using blood. The sequence derives from a woman aged 25 to 39 with Graves' ophthalmopathy.

The CDR3 here reads CASSLGQGGETQYF. The nucleotides are TGTGCCAGCAGTCTCGGACAGGGTGGCGAGACCCAGTACTTC. The rearranged segments are TRBV12-3 or TRBV12-4 and TRBJ2-5, and TRBD1 aligns with 8 junction nucleotides. CDR3 length: 14 amino acids, cysteine to phenylalanine. Only the CDR3 DNA stays, 42 bases, in frame from base 1. V is cut back by 5 bases and J by 5 bases, with 7 bases in the junction unmatched.